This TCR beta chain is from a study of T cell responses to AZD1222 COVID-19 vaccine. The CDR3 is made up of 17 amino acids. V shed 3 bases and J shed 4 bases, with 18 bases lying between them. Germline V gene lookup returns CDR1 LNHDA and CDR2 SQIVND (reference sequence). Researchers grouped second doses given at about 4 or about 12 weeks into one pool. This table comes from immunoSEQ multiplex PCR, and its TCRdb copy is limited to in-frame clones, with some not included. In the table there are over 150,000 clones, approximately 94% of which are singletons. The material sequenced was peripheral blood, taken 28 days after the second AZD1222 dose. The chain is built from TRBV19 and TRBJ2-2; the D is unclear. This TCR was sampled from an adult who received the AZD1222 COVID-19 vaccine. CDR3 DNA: TGTGCCAGTAGTATTGCACGGTTGTCGACCTTCACCGGGGAGCTGTTTTTT. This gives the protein CASSIARLSTFTGELFF.